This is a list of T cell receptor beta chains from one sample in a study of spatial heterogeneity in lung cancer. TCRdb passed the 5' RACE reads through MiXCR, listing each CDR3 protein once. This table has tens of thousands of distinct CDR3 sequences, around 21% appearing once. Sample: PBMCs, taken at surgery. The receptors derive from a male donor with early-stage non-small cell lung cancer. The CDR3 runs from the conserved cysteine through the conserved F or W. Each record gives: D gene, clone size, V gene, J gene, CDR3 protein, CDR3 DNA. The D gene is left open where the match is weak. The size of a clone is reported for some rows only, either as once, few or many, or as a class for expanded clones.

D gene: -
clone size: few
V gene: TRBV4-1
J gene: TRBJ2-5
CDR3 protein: CASSQGQGLETQYF
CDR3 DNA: TGCGCCAGCAGCCAAGGGCAGGGGTTAGAGACCCAGTACTTC

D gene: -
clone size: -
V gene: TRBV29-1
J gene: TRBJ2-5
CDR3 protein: CSVGTSRDETQYF
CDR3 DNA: TGCAGCGTTGGGACTTCCCGGGACGAGACCCAGTACTTC

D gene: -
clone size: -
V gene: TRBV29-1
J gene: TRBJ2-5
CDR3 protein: CSVVVGVRETQYF
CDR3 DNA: TGCAGCGTTGTAGTTGGTGTCCGAGAGACCCAGTACTTC

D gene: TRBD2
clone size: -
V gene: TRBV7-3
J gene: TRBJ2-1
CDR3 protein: CASSLAGSSYNEQFF
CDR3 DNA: TGTGCCAGCAGTTTAGCGGGGAGCTCCTACAATGAGCAGTTCTTC

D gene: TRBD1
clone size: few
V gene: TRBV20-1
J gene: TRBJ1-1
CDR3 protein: CRGDREDTEAFF
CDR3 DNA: TGCAGGGGGGACAGGGAGGACACTGAAGCTTTCTTT

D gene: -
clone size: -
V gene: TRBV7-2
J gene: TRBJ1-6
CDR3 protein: CASSLQGPKRDSPLHF
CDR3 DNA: TGTGCCAGCAGCTTACAGGGACCAAAGAGAGATTCACCCCTCCACTTT

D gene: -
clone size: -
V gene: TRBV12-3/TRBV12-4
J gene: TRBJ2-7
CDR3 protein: CASSLMAAYEQYF
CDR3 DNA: TGTGCCAGCAGTTTAATGGCAGCCTACGAGCAGTACTTC

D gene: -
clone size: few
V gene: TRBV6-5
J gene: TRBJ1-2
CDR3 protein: CASSYDGYYGYTF
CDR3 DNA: TGTGCCAGCAGTTACGACGGATACTATGGCTACACCTTC

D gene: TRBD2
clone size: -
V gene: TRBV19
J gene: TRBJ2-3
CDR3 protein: CASSIGTGGQTGDTQYF
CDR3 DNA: TGTGCCAGTAGTATTGGGACGGGGGGGCAGACAGGAGATACGCAGTATTTT

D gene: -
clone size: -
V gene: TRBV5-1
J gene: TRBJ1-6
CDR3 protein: CASSLAHSRVSPLHF
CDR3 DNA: TGCGCCAGCAGCTTGGCCCATTCTAGGGTTTCACCCCTCCACTTT

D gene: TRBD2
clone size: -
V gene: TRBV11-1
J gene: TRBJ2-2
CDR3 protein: CASSHSATSGIGELFF
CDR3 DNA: TGTGCCAGCAGCCATTCGGCCACTAGCGGAATCGGGGAGCTGTTTTTT

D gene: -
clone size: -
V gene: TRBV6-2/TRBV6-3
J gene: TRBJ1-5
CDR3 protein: CASSYSGGHQPQHF
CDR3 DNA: TGTGCCAGCAGTTACTCTGGAGGGCATCAGCCCCAGCATTTT

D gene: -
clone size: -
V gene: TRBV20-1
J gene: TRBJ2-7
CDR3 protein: CSARARYRPGYEQYF
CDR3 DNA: TGCAGTGCTAGAGCCCGGTATCGACCTGGATACGAGCAGTACTTC

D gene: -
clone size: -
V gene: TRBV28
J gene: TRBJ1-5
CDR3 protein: CASSLEIGASSQPQHF
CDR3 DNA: TGTGCCAGCAGTTTAGAGATAGGGGCGAGCAGTCAGCCCCAGCATTTT

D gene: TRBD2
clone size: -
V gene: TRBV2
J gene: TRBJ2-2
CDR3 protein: CASRIAGDYTGELFF
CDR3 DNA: TGTGCCAGCAGGATAGCGGGAGACTACACCGGGGAGCTGTTTTTT

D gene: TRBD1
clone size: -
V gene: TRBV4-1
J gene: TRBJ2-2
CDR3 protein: CASSHPQGQNTGELFF
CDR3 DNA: TGCGCCAGCAGCCATCCACAGGGGCAGAACACCGGGGAGCTGTTTTTT

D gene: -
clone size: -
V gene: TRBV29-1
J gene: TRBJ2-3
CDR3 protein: CSVEGGTEGPDTQYF
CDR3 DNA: TGCAGCGTTGAGGGCGGGACAGAGGGCCCAGATACGCAGTATTTT

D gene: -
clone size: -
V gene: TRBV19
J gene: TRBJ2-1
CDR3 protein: CASRRGTDYNEQFF
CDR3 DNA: TGTGCCAGTAGAAGGGGCACAGATTACAATGAGCAGTTCTTC

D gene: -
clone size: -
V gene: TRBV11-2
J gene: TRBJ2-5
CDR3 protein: CASSLTRLGQETQYF
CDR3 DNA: TGTGCCAGCAGCTTAACCCGACTAGGACAAGAGACCCAGTACTTC

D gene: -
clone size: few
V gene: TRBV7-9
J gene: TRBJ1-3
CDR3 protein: CASSLGRFSGNTIYF
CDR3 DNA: TGTGCCAGCAGCTTAGGGCGTTTCTCTGGAAACACCATATATTTT

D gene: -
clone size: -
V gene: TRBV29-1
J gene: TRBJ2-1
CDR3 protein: CSVERLGSSYNEQFF
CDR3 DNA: TGCAGCGTTGAGAGACTAGGGAGCTCCTACAATGAGCAGTTCTTC

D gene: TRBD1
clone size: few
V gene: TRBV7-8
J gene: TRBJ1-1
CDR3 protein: CASSLAGTGERAFF
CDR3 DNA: TGTGCCAGCAGCTTAGCCGGGACAGGGGAGAGAGCTTTCTTT

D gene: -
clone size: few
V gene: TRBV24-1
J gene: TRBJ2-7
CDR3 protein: CAIIDGVYEQYF
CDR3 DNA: TGTGCCATTATCGACGGGGTCTACGAGCAGTACTTC

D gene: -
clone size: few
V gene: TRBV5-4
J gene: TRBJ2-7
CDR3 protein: CAYRPDYEQYF
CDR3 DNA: TGTGCCTACCGACCAGACTACGAGCAGTACTTC

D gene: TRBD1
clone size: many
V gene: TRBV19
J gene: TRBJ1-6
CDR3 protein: CASSPKGGPVGPSPLHF
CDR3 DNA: TGTGCCAGTAGCCCTAAAGGGGGCCCAGTAGGACCTTCACCCCTCCACTTT

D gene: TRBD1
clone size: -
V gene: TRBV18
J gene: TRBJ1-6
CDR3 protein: CASSFSGTGGDSPLHF
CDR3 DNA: TGTGCCAGCTCATTCTCCGGGACAGGGGGCGATTCACCCCTCCACTTT

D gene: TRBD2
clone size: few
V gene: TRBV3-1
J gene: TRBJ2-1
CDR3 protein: CASSQDEASGKTFRGEQFF
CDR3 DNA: TGTGCCAGCAGCCAAGATGAGGCTAGCGGGAAAACATTCAGGGGTGAGCAGTTCTTC

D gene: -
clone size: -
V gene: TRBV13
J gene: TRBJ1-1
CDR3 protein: CASSSRQTLNTEAFF
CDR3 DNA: TGTGCCAGCAGCTCCCGACAGACCCTGAACACTGAAGCTTTCTTT

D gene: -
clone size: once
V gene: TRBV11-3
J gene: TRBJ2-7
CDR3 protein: CASSRQEASYEQYF
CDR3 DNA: TGTGCCAGCAGCAGACAGGAAGCCTCCTACGAGCAGTACTTC

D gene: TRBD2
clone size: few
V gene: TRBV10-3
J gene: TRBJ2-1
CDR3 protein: CAISDVPSGRYNEQFF
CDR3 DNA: TGTGCCATCAGTGATGTCCCTAGCGGGAGGTACAATGAGCAGTTCTTC

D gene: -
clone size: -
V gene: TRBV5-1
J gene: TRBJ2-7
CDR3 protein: CASSHGTREQYF
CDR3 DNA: TGCGCCAGCAGCCACGGGACGAGAGAGCAGTACTTC

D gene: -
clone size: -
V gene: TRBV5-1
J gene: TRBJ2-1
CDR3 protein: CASTDSGSSYNEQFF
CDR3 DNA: TGCGCCAGCACCGACAGCGGAAGCTCCTACAATGAGCAGTTCTTC

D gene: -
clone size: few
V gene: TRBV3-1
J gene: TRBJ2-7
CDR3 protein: CASSQVWQGEWEQYF
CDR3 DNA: TGTGCCAGCAGCCAAGTGTGGCAGGGAGAGTGGGAGCAGTACTTC

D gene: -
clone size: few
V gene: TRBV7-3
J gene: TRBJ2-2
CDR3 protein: CASSSSAPGPGELFF
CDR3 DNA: TGTGCCAGCAGCTCCTCAGCCCCAGGACCCGGGGAGCTGTTTTTT

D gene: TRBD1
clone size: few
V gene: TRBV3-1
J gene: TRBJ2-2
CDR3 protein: CASSTRDRHTGELFF
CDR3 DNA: TGTGCCAGCAGCACCCGGGACAGGCACACCGGGGAGCTGTTTTTT

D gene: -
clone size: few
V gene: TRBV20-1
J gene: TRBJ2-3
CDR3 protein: CSARPSVGTDTQYF
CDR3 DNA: TGCAGTGCTAGGCCTAGCGTCGGCACAGATACGCAGTATTTT

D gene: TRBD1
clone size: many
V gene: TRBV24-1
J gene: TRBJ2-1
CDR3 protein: CATARQGVNEQFF
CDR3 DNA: TGTGCCACCGCCAGACAGGGGGTCAATGAGCAGTTCTTC

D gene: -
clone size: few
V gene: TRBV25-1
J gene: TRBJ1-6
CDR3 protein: CASSEDLGPDLHF
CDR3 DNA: TGTGCCAGCAGTGAAGATCTGGGCCCAGATTTACACTTT

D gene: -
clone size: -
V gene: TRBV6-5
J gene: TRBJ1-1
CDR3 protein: CASSLQVNTEAFF
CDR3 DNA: TGTGCCAGCAGTTTGCAGGTCAACACTGAAGCTTTCTTT

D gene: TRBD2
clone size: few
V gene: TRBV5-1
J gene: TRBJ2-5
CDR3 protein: CASSVGLAGQETQYF
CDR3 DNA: TGCGCCAGCAGCGTGGGACTAGCGGGGCAAGAGACCCAGTACTTC

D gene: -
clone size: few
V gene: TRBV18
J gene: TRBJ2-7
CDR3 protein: CASSLDEWDEQYF
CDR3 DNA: TGTGCCAGCTCACTCGATGAGTGGGACGAGCAGTACTTC

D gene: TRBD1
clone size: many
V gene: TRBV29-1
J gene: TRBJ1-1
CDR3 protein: CSAPQGQGHSNTEAFF
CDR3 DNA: TGCAGCGCCCCGCAGGGACAGGGACATTCGAACACTGAAGCTTTCTTT

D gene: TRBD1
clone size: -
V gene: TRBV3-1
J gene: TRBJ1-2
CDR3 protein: CASSLTGVSNGYTF
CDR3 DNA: TGTGCCAGCAGCCTTACAGGGGTTTCCAATGGCTACACCTTC

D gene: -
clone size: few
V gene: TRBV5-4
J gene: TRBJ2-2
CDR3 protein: CASRDTANTGELFF
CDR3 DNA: TGTGCCAGCCGAGACACCGCGAACACCGGGGAGCTGTTTTTT

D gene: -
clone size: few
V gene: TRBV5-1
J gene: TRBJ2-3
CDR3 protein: CASSRKMGGGDTQYF
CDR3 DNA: TGCGCCAGCAGCCGCAAAATGGGGGGAGGAGATACGCAGTATTTT

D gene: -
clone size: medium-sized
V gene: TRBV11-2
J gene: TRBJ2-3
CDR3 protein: CASSLGGTHTDTQYF
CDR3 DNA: TGTGCCAGCAGCTTAGGTGGGACACACACAGATACGCAGTATTTT

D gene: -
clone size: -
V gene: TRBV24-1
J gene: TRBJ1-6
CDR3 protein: CATSLNRVVSPLHF
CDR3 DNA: TGTGCCACCAGCCTAAACAGGGTTGTCTCACCCCTCCACTTT

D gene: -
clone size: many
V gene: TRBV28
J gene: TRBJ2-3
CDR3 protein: CASKGLLNTQYF
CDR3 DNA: TGTGCCAGCAAAGGCCTCCTAAATACGCAGTATTTT

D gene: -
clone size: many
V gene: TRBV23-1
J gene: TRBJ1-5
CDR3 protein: CASSLHEDRENNQPQHF
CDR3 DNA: TGCGCCAGCAGTCTCCATGAGGACAGAGAGAACAATCAGCCCCAGCATTTT

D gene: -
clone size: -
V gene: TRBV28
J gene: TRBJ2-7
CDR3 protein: CASSFGSYEQYF
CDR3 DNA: TGTGCCAGCAGTTTCGGCTCCTACGAGCAGTACTTC

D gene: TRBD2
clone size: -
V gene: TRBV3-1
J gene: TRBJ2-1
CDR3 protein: CASSQEAAGGYNEQFF
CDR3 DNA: TGTGCCAGCAGCCAAGAAGCAGCGGGGGGCTACAATGAGCAGTTCTTC

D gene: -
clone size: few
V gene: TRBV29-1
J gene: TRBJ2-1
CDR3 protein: CSVETGLNEQFF
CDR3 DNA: TGCAGCGTTGAAACGGGACTCAATGAGCAGTTCTTC